Below, 30 T cell receptor beta chains from the same sample are listed, as sequenced in a study of blood T cell repertoires in COVID-19 (dated by TCRdb to the early 2020s). Receptor libraries were prepared by the immunoSEQ multiplex PCR assay. Imported from immuneACCESS, the table was reduced by TCRdb to in-frame sequences with V and J called. These copies leave out some clones; in studies compared against another copy, an unresolved V gene accounts for under half, and the cause of the remainder is not known. Counted in this sample were over 200,000 clones; roughly 79% of them appeared once. Approximately 16% of the sample goes to the ten largest clones. Sequencing input: PBMCs or T cells enriched from blood (not recorded which). The receptors shown here come from a man between 35 and 55 years old who had recovered from COVID-19.

The table lists this clone with a few counts. V gene TRBV30 combines with J gene TRBJ1-2; a weak D match, TRBD1 (5 bases). V lost 3 bases and J 7 bases, leaving 6 bases between the germline ends. The CDR3 spans 10 residues. Germline V gene data show CDR1 as GTSNPN and CDR2 as SVGIG (reference sequence). CDR3 DNA: TGTGCCTGGAGGGGGCCTGGCTACACCTTC. Encoded protein: CAWRGPGYTF.

This chain connects TRBV7-3 to TRBJ2-6; D remains unclear. The CDR3 consists of 16 residues. Germline V lookup: CDR1 SGHTA, CDR2 FQGTGA. Deletions cut 1 base from V and 0 bases from J, with 7 bases between. The CDR3 loop is CASSLSINSGANVLTF. CDR3 DNA sequence: TGTGCCAGCAGCTTAAGTATTAACTCTGGGGCCAACGTCCTGACTTTC. Filled out from reference TRBV7-3 and TRBJ2-6, the complete variable domain reads GAGVSQTPSNKVTEKGKYVELRCDPISGHTALYWYRQSLGQGPEFLIYFQGTGAADDSGLPNDRFFAVRPEGSVSTLKIQRTERGDSAVYLCASSLSINSGANVLTFGAGSRLTVL.

This clone was seen only once. V is TRBV28 and J is TRBJ1-2; 10 nucleotides align to TRBD1. In germline, CDR1 is MDHEN, CDR2 SYDVKM. This CDR3 region has 17 residues. With 1 base clipped from V and 6 bases from J, the junction kept 11 bases outside the gene matches. The CDR3 DNA sequence: TGTGCCAGCAGTTTATCTTTCGGGACAGGGGTTGGGAATGGCTACACCTTC. It translates to CASSLSFGTGVGNGYTF.

V gene TRBV21-1 combines with J gene TRBJ2-7; TRBD2, the table's D call, lacks a check against the DNA. TRBV21-1 is marked as a pseudogene. The length of the CDR3 is 16 residues. The CDR3 is CASSNLPGLATYEQYF. CDR3 in DNA: TGTGCCAGCAGCAATCTACCGGGACTAGCGACTTACGAGCAGTACTTC.

The chain uses TRBV5-1 and TRBJ2-3, with 7 bases fitting TRBD1. The junction had 9 bases not matched to a gene; V was cut back by 6 bases and J by 2 bases. Germline values: CDR1 SGHRS, CDR2 YFSETQ. The CDR3 loop spans 15 amino acids. DNA for the CDR3: TGCGCCAGCACGACAGGGTCGGGTTACACAGATACGCAGTATTTT. Translated: CASTTGSGYTDTQYF.

The V and J genes are TRBV5-6 and TRBJ2-7; 7 bases align to TRBD1. V lost 0 bases to trimming and J lost 4 bases; unmatched junction nucleotides: 7. CDR3 length: 15 residues. CDR1 and CDR2 (germline): SGHDT, YYEEEE. The CDR3 nucleotides read TGTGCCAGCAGCTTGGGGATGGCCAGGGGGTACGAGCAGTACTTC. Its protein is CASSLGMARGYEQYF.

The table lists this clone with a count of one. The chain is built from TRBV5-8 and TRBJ2-3; 7 bases match TRBD1. V was pared by 2 bases and J by 5 bases, with 2 bases of the junction left unmatched. The CDR3 sequence is 13 residues long. The germline gives CDR1 SGHTS, CDR2 YDEGEE. In DNA form, the CDR3 reads TGTGCCAGCAGCTTCAGGGGGAGAGATACGCAGTATTTT. Translating gives CASSFRGRDTQYF.

This clone has more than one count but fewer than ten. The V gene is TRBV28, the J gene TRBJ1-5, with D unclear. Trimming cost V 3 bases and J 0 bases, with 12 bases left between them. This CDR3 is built from 16 residues. Germline lookup yields CDR1 MDHEN and CDR2 SYDVKM. As DNA, the CDR3 is TGTGCCAGCAGTTTGGGTTTGGGCTATAGCAATCAGCCCCAGCATTTT. Translation: CASSLGLGYSNQPQHF.

V is TRBV9 and J is TRBJ1-3; the match to TRBD1 covers 11 bases. V shed 5 bases and J 3 bases; nucleotides not matched to a gene: 4. Germline CDR1 and CDR2: SGDLS and YYNGEE. The CDR3 length is 15 residues. The CDR3 sequence is CASRADRGLGNTIYF. CDR3 DNA sequence: TGTGCCAGCAGAGCGGACAGGGGGCTTGGAAACACCATATATTTT.

The rearrangement uses TRBV28 and TRBJ1-1, with 7 bases fitting TRBD1. J gave up 0 bases and V 4 bases, and 8 bases lay outside the gene matches. The V gene's germline CDR1 is MDHEN and CDR2 SYDVKM. The CDR3 has 16 residues. The CDR3 region has the DNA TGTGCCAGCAGTTCCCTCCCCACAGGGGTGAACACTGAAGCTTTCTTT. This translates into CASSSLPTGVNTEAFF.

V and J are TRBV5-4 and TRBJ2-1; TRBD2 agrees at 7 bases. Germline CDR1 SGHNT, CDR2 YYREEE (reference sequence). The CDR3 runs to 16 residues. V was pared by 3 bases and J by 8 bases, with 14 bases of the junction left unmatched. The CDR3 DNA is TGTGCCAGCAGCTCGCGGAGGGCGGGAGATTTCGATGAGCAGTTCTTC. This translates into CASSSRRAGDFDEQFF.

V gene TRBV7-9 combines with J gene TRBJ1-2, with 10 positions matching TRBD1. This CDR3 contains 16 residues. The trim removed 5 bases at V and 3 bases at J, leaving 9 bases unmatched. The V gene's germline CDR1 is SEHNR and CDR2 FQNEAQ (reference sequence). CDR3 region: CASSLPTGTGDYGYTF. In DNA, the CDR3 is TGTGCCAGCAGCCTTCCCACCGGGACAGGGGACTATGGCTACACCTTC.

The chain has TRBV30 and TRBJ2-2, with 9 nucleotides matching TRBD1. CDR3 length equals 15 residues. Germline lookup yields CDR1 GTSNPN and CDR2 SVGIG (reference sequence). Trimming took 3 bases from V and 4 from J; bases not matched to a gene: 6. CDR3 nucleotides: TGTGCCTGGAGGGACAGGGGACGGGGCACCGGGGAGCTGTTTTTT. Its translation is CAWRDRGRGTGELFF.

This clone was seen only once. The J gene is TRBJ2-1, the V gene TRBV7-3, with 12 bases matching TRBD2. Germline CDR1 SGHTA, CDR2 FQGTGA. This CDR3 contains 15 residues. The J segment lost 8 bases and the V segment lost 1 base, leaving 3 bases of the junction unmatched. The chain's CDR3 is CASSLRLAGEDEQFF. The CDR3, as DNA: TGTGCCAGCAGCTTAAGACTAGCGGGGGAGGATGAGCAGTTCTTC.

This clone was observed a few times. This rearrangement joins TRBV6-2 or TRBV6-3 to TRBJ1-3; perhaps TRBD1 as D (5 bases). V dropped 1 base and J dropped 0 bases, with 10 bases sitting between them. The CDR3 consists of 16 residues. Germline V lookup: CDR1 MNHEY, CDR2 SVGEGT. In DNA, the CDR3 is TGTGCCAGCAGTTACTTGGGGCCCAGCTCTGGAAACACCATATATTTT. Translating it yields CASSYLGPSSGNTIYF.

This chain links TRBV5-6 with TRBJ2-7; 7 bases match TRBD1. Germline values: CDR1 SGHDT, CDR2 YYEEEE. This CDR3 is built from 16 residues. The junction had 7 bases not matched to a gene; V was cut back by 0 bases and J by 1 base. CDR3 bases: TGTGCCAGCAGCTTGGGGGCAGGGGGTAGATCCTACGAGCAGTACTTC. Protein sequence: CASSLGAGGRSYEQYF. The full variable domain, rest sourced from reference TRBV5-6 and TRBJ2-7, is DAGVTQSPTHLIKTRGQQVTLRCSPKSGHDTVSWYQQALGQGPQFIFQYYEEEERQRGNFPDRFSGHQFPNYSSELNVNALLLGDSALYLCASSLGAGGRSYEQYFGPGTRLTVT.

This chain links TRBV9 with TRBJ2-1; 10 bases are a match to TRBD1. The trim removed 0 bases at V and 5 bases at J, leaving 8 bases unmatched. The CDR3 totals 17 residues. CDR1 SGDLS and CDR2 YYNGEE come from the germline V gene. CDR3 residues: CASSVGDAGTGDNEQFF. As DNA, the CDR3 is TGTGCCAGCAGCGTAGGAGACGCCGGGACAGGGGACAATGAGCAGTTCTTC. The full variable domain, rest sourced from reference TRBV9 and TRBJ2-1, is DSGVTQTPKHLITATGQRVTLRCSPRSGDLSVYWYQQSLDQGLQFLIQYYNGEERAKGNILERFSAQQFPDLHSELNLSSLELGDSALYFCASSVGDAGTGDNEQFFGPGTRLTVL.

This clone appeared once. V is TRBV2 and J is TRBJ2-3; TRBD2 matches at 10 bases. Per the germline V gene, CDR1 is SNHLY and CDR2 is FYNNEI. The CDR3 is 13 residues long. V lost 6 bases, J lost 3 bases, and 0 bases stayed unmatched. The CDR3 here is CASRTSGTDTQYF. Here the CDR3 DNA reads TGTGCCAGCAGGACTAGCGGGACAGATACGCAGTATTTT.

This clone was counted only a few times. This chain connects TRBV15 to TRBJ1-3, with a possible D match to TRBD1 (5 bases). Germline V gives CDR1 LNHNV, CDR2 YYDKDF (reference sequence). Trimming left V 8 bases short and J 3 bases short, with 11 bases between. CDR3 length: 13 residues. CDR3 region: CATAPGLGNTIYF. The CDR3 DNA follows: TGTGCCACCGCCCCAGGGCTTGGAAACACCATATATTTT.

V gene TRBV19 combines with J gene TRBJ2-5; D uncertain. CDR3 length: 13 amino acids. Per germline, CDR1 LNHDA and CDR2 SQIVND (reference sequence). V lost 1 base, J lost 5 bases, and 8 bases lay in between. Here the CDR3 DNA reads TGTGCCAGTAGTATAGTTGCTGCGGAGACCCAGTACTTC. Protein product: CASSIVAAETQYF. The full variable domain, in which reference TRBV19 and TRBJ2-5 provide the parts outside the CDR3, is DGGITQSPKYLFRKEGQNVTLSCEQNLNHDAMYWYRQDPGQGLRLIYYSQIVNDFQKGDIAEGYSVSREKKESFPLTVTSAQKNPTAFYLCASSIVAAETQYFGPGTRLLVL.

The chain joins TRBV7-2 to TRBJ1-1, with 8 bases matching TRBD1. The CDR3 totals 18 residues. V trimming: 5 bases; J trimming: 3 bases; junction bases outside the gene matches: 17. Germline values: CDR1 SGHTA, CDR2 FQGNSA. CDR3 in DNA: TGTGCCAGCAGCCCAAGGACCGTGACAGGGGCGCAGGACACTGAAGCTTTCTTT. As protein: CASSPRTVTGAQDTEAFF.

This clone turned up a few times. This chain connects TRBV9 to TRBJ2-3, with 10 positions matching TRBD2. The CDR3 loop spans 15 amino acids. Per germline, CDR1 SGDLS and CDR2 YYNGEE. V gave up 4 bases and J gave up 5 bases; unmatched junction bases: 7. The CDR3 loop reads CASSRSGGQGDTQYF. Here the CDR3 DNA reads TGTGCCAGCAGCCGTAGCGGGGGGCAAGGAGATACGCAGTATTTT.

The chain uses TRBV7-2 and TRBJ1-2; D is unclear. Germline assignment: CDR1 SGHTA and CDR2 FQGNSA. Trimming pared 4 bases from V and 2 bases from J, leaving 11 bases between. This CDR3 has 14 residues. CDR3 sequence reads: CASSSSRANYGYTF. CDR3 bases: TGTGCCAGCAGCTCTTCCCGAGCCAACTATGGCTACACCTTC.

The rearrangement joins TRBV5-1 to TRBJ1-2; D is ambiguous. Germline V lookup: CDR1 SGHRS, CDR2 YFSETQ. V was pared by 1 base and J by 3 bases, with 13 bases between. The CDR3 totals 15 residues. CDR3 in amino acids: CASSLNPGWDYGYTF. In nucleotides, the CDR3 is TGCGCCAGCAGCTTGAATCCCGGGTGGGACTATGGCTACACCTTC.

Remarks on this clone: Other DNA sequences from this sample encode an identical CDR3 as well. V usage is TRBV18 and J usage is TRBJ1-4; 9 bases are shared with TRBD1. The CDR3 consists of 14 residues. Germline V gene sequence: CDR1 KGHSH, CDR2 LQKENI. Trimming removed 6 bases from V and 5 bases from J; junction bases left unmatched: 4. The CDR3 DNA reads TGTGCCAGCTCCTCGGGGACAGGGAATGAAAAACTGTTTTTT. It is translated as CASSSGTGNEKLFF. Combining the CDR3 with reference TRBV18 and TRBJ1-4 gives the whole variable domain NAGVMQNPRHLVRRRGQEARLRCSPMKGHSHVYWYRQLPEEGLKFMVYLQKENIIDESGMPKERFSAEFPKEGPSILRIQQVVRGDSAAYFCASSSGTGNEKLFFGSGTQLSVL.

The rearrangement links TRBV27 to TRBJ1-5, with 11 bases that match TRBD1. V was pared by 5 bases and J by 6 bases, with 15 bases of the junction left unmatched. CDR1 and CDR2 (germline): MNHEY, SMNVEV (reference sequence). The CDR3 extends over 18 amino acids. This chain's CDR3 is CASSPARGQGGRGQPQHF. The CDR3 nucleotides read TGTGCCAGCAGTCCCGCCAGGGGACAGGGGGGGAGGGGTCAGCCCCAGCATTTT.

V usage is TRBV5-1 and J usage is TRBJ1-5; no definite D call. Trimming pared 0 bases from V and 0 bases from J, leaving 7 bases between. This CDR3 is built from 15 residues. Per germline, CDR1 SGHRS and CDR2 YFSETQ. The CDR3 DNA is TGCGCCAGCAGCTTGGGAGGAAATAGCAATCAGCCCCAGCATTTT. Translation: CASSLGGNSNQPQHF.

The V call is TRBV7-2, the J call TRBJ1-5; perhaps TRBD1 as D (6 bases). The CDR3 has 15 residues. From germline, CDR1 is SGHTA and CDR2 FQGNSA. The V end was cut by 5 bases, the J end by 0 bases, with 11 bases between. DNA for the CDR3: TGTGCCAGCAGCCCGGACAGCTCTAGCAATCAGCCCCAGCATTTT. Its protein product is CASSPDSSSNQPQHF.

The V call is TRBV4-3, the J call TRBJ1-2; 7 bases are a match to TRBD1. V dropped 1 base and J dropped 6; count of bases not matched to a gene: 14. The CDR3 consists of 17 residues. Germline CDR1 LGHNA, CDR2 YSLEER. The CDR3 sequence is CASSQVADRDGINGYTF. The CDR3 DNA follows: TGCGCCAGCAGCCAAGTAGCCGACAGGGATGGAATTAATGGCTACACCTTC.

This chain joins TRBV6-5 and TRBJ2-3; D perhaps matches TRBD2 (5 bases). The CDR3 covers 14 residues. From germline, CDR1 is MNHEY and CDR2 SVGAGI. Trimming left V 7 bases short and J 0 bases short, with 11 bases between. The CDR3 sequence: CASIEDSSTDTQYF. DNA for the CDR3: TGTGCCAGCATCGAGGACTCCAGCACAGATACGCAGTATTTT.